The entry below gives a single T cell receptor (beta chain) sequence along with its context. This specimen belongs to a study of response to subunit inactivated influenza vaccine. V lost 4 bases, J lost 7 bases, and 8 bases stayed unmatched. There are 14 residues in the CDR3. The germline CDR1 and CDR2 sequences are SGHRS and YFSETQ. TCRdb re-analysed the RT-PCR reads in MiXCR, keeping a single row per CDR3 protein. The sample carries a few hundred thousand distinct CDR3 sequences, roughly 12% recorded once. These data also featured in a second study, about T cells expressing NK-cell markers. That source reports: With UMIs, 5'RACE template switching was used to make TCR beta cDNA. Questions lingered over whether expanded NKG2C+ T cell clones were HCMV-specific.

The sample was PBMCs from blood, taken on the day of vaccination. This receptor was taken from a man aged 50-60 years who received an inactivated influenza vaccine. The gene calls are TRBV5-1 and TRBJ2-5, with 9 bases matching TRBD2. The CDR3 DNA reads TGCGCCAGCAGCACCCGGACTAGCGAGGGGACCCAGTACTTC. This sequence encodes CASSTRTSEGTQYF. Looking up the rest from reference TRBV5-1 and TRBJ2-5 gives the full variable domain: KAGVTQTPRYLIKTRGQQVTLSCSPISGHRSVSWYQQTPGQGLQFLFEYFSETQRNKGNFPGRFSGRQFSNSRSEMNVSTLELGDSALYLCASSTRTSEGTQYFGPGTRLLVL.